This T cell receptor (beta chain) was observed in a study of shared clonotypes between healthy human individuals. About the study: There were three CD4 naive, three CD4 memory, two CD8 naive and one CD8 memory plates per donor.

The table came from immunoSEQ multiplex PCR; TCRdb's copy has only in-frame clones and leaves some out. Of approximately 2,200,000 clones listed, about 92% are singletons. The naive CD8 fraction comprised CD45RO-negative cells positively selected for CCR7 and excluded terminally differentiated effector memory CD45RA+ cells. Trimming removed 6 bases from V and 3 bases from J; junction bases left unmatched: 13. CDR1 and CDR2 from the germline V gene are MNHEY and SMNVEV (reference sequence). The CDR3 covers 17 residues. This clone came up once. The chain is built from TRBV27 and TRBJ1-4; 7 bases align to TRBD1. The source is a man aged 18-30 years in good health. Some clones in this sample may be carry-over from other donors' samples. Specimen: naive CD8+ T cells from PBMCs. Written as DNA, the CDR3 is TGTGCCAGCAGCGCAGACAGGGAAGGAGAAGCTAATGAAAAACTGTTTTTT. Its translation is CASSADREGEANEKLFF.